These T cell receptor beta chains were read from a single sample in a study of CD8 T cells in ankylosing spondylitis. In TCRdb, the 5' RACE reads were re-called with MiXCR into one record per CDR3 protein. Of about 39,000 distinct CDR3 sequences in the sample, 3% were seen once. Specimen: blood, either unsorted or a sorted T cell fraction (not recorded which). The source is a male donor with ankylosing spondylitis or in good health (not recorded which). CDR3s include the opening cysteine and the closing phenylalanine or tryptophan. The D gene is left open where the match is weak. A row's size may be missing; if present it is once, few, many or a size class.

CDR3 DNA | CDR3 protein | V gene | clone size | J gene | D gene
TGTGCCAGCAGCGTAGACCCCCGGAGGGAGCCCCAGCATTTT | CASSVDPRREPQHF | TRBV9 | many | TRBJ1-5 | .
TGTGCCAGCAGCGTAGAATGGACAGGAATAACAGATACGCAGTATTTT | CASSVEWTGITDTQYF | TRBV9 | many | TRBJ2-3 | TRBD1
TGTGCCAGCAGCGTATCCCCGACCGGGAATCAGCCCCAGCATTTT | CASSVSPTGNQPQHF | TRBV9 | many | TRBJ1-5 | .
TGTGCCAGCAGCCCGGGCCACACAGATACGCAGTATTTT | CASSPGHTDTQYF | TRBV9 | many | TRBJ2-3 | .
TGTGCCAGCAGTCTCTTCCCAGGGGGAAACATCCCCCGTCGGGCCAGCAATCAGCCCCAGCATTTT | CASSLFPGGNIPRRASNQPQHF | TRBV6-5 | many | TRBJ1-5 | TRBD1
TGTGCCAGCAGCGTAACCGGGACGCTCGGCTACACCTTC | CASSVTGTLGYTF | TRBV9 | few | TRBJ1-2 | .
TGTGCCAGCAGCGTATCCCACAGGGGGGAGGACCAAGAGACCCAGTACTTC | CASSVSHRGEDQETQYF | TRBV9 | many | TRBJ2-5 | TRBD1
TGTGCCAGCAGCGCCCCAGGACAGGGTGGGGCCAACGTCCTGACTTTC | CASSAPGQGGANVLTF | TRBV9 | many | TRBJ2-6 | TRBD1
TGTGCCAGCAGCGTAGAGGGGTCAGGGGGTACGCAGTATTTT | CASSVEGSGGTQYF | TRBV9 | many | TRBJ2-3 | TRBD1
TGTGCCAGCAGCTCACGGACAGCAATCACCGGGGAGCTGTTTTTT | CASSSRTAITGELFF | TRBV9 | many | TRBJ2-2 | .
TGTGCCAGCAGCGAGGGACTAGCGGGAGGTTATGAGCAGTTCTTC | CASSEGLAGGYEQFF | TRBV9 | many | TRBJ2-1 | TRBD2
TGTGCCAGCAGCGTAGATCTAGCGGGGGGACTCACAGATACGCAGTATTTT | CASSVDLAGGLTDTQYF | TRBV9 | many | TRBJ2-3 | TRBD2
TGTGCCAGCAGCGTAGACCAGGTCGGGGGCAGTACGCAGTATTTT | CASSVDQVGGSTQYF | TRBV9 | many | TRBJ2-3 | .
TGTGCCAGCAGCGTAAGCACTAGCAGACCTCAAGAGACCCAGTACTTC | CASSVSTSRPQETQYF | TRBV9 | many | TRBJ2-5 | .
TGTGCCAGCAGCTCTAATACAGGGTCTAATGAAAAACTGTTTTTT | CASSSNTGSNEKLFF | TRBV9 | many | TRBJ1-4 | .
TGTGCCAGCAGCGTAGGGGAGACGGGACGGAACTCTGGGGCCAACGTCCTGACTTTC | CASSVGETGRNSGANVLTF | TRBV9 | many | TRBJ2-6 | .
TGTGCCAGCAGCGGGACTAGCGGGGCCGGGGAGCTGTTTTTT | CASSGTSGAGELFF | TRBV9 | many | TRBJ2-2 | TRBD2
TGTGCCAGCAGTAAACAGGGACCTTCCACCGGGGAGCTGTTTTTT | CASSKQGPSTGELFF | TRBV9 | many | TRBJ2-2 | .
TGTGCCAGCAGCCCAGGTAGGGGTCAAGAGACCCAGTACTTC | CASSPGRGQETQYF | TRBV9 | few | TRBJ2-5 | .
TGTGCCAGCAGCGTCGACAGGGACCAAAACATTCAGTACTTC | CASSVDRDQNIQYF | TRBV9 | . | TRBJ2-4 | TRBD1
TGTGCCAGCTCCCAGAGGGGCGGGCGCCAAGAGACCCAGTACTTC | CASSQRGGRQETQYF | TRBV9 | many | TRBJ2-5 | .
TGTGCCAGCAGCGTCCAAGGACGGAGCACCGGGGAGCTGTTTTTT | CASSVQGRSTGELFF | TRBV9 | many | TRBJ2-2 | .
TGTGCCAGCAGCCCGACGACTGAGTCCTATGGCTACACCTTC | CASSPTTESYGYTF | TRBV9 | many | TRBJ1-2 | .
TGTGCCAGCAGCGGACAGGGGGCATCCTCTTTCACCTACAATGAGCAGTTCTTC | CASSGQGASSFTYNEQFF | TRBV9 | large | TRBJ2-1 | TRBD1
TGTGCCAGCAGCGTAGCCCCCGGTCCACGCACAGATACGCAGTATTTT | CASSVAPGPRTDTQYF | TRBV9 | . | TRBJ2-3 | .
TGTGCCAGCAGGGGGGCAGGTGGTGAGCAGTTCTTC | CASRGAGGEQFF | TRBV9 | many | TRBJ2-1 | .
TGTGCCAGCAGCCGCACAGGGAACCCGTCGGTCACCGGGGAGCTGTTTTTT | CASSRTGNPSVTGELFF | TRBV9 | many | TRBJ2-2 | .
TGTGCCAGCAGCTCAATACCCGGGGGAAGCACTGAAGCTTTCTTT | CASSSIPGGSTEAFF | TRBV12-1 | many | TRBJ1-1 | .
TGTGCCAGCAGCCCTGGGGATAATTCACCCCTCCACTTT | CASSPGDNSPLHF | TRBV9 | many | TRBJ1-6 | .
TGTGCCAGCACCCGTAGAGGACTAGCGACAGATACGCAGTATTTT | CASTRRGLATDTQYF | TRBV9 | medium-sized | TRBJ2-3 | TRBD2
TGTGCCAGCAGCGTAGCGGGTGGGGGGGGCAATGAGCAGTTCTTC | CASSVAGGGGNEQFF | TRBV9 | many | TRBJ2-1 | TRBD2
TGTGCCAGCAGCGCCAGTGGTAGAAGGATCGGGGAGCTGTTTTTT | CASSASGRRIGELFF | TRBV9 | many | TRBJ2-2 | .
TGTGCCAGCAGCAGGACTAGCGGGGCCCACAATGAGCAGTTCTTC | CASSRTSGAHNEQFF | TRBV9 | many | TRBJ2-1 | TRBD2
TGTGCCAGCAGCGATAACAGGGTCCCCAACACCGGGGAGCTGTTTTTT | CASSDNRVPNTGELFF | TRBV9 | many | TRBJ2-2 | .
TGTGCCAGCAGCGCGGTAGGGGCTGGGGCCAACGTCCTGACTTTC | CASSAVGAGANVLTF | TRBV9 | many | TRBJ2-6 | .
TGTGCCAGCAACCCAGACGGGGGTAGCAATCAGCCCCAGCATTTT | CASNPDGGSNQPQHF | TRBV9 | . | TRBJ1-5 | .
TGTGCCAGCAGCGTAGCTTCGGATTTCGAAAAACTGTTTTTT | CASSVASDFEKLFF | TRBV9 | many | TRBJ1-4 | .
TGTGCCAGCAGCGTAGCTAGCGGGGTCAGCTCCTACAATGAGCAGTTCTTC | CASSVASGVSSYNEQFF | TRBV9 | many | TRBJ2-1 | TRBD2
TGTGCCAGCAGCGTCGGGACGCAACAGCAGTTCTTC | CASSVGTQQQFF | TRBV9 | many | TRBJ2-1 | .
TGTGCCAGCAATTTCTCCCCCGGGGGGAACTATGGCTACACCTTC | CASNFSPGGNYGYTF | TRBV9 | many | TRBJ1-2 | .
TGTGCCAGCAGCGTAGAGCGGAACTACAATGAGCAGTTCTTC | CASSVERNYNEQFF | TRBV9 | many | TRBJ2-1 | .
TGTGCCAGCAGCGTACTAGCGGGTCAAGAGACCCAGTACTTC | CASSVLAGQETQYF | TRBV9 | many | TRBJ2-5 | TRBD2
TGTGCCAGCAGCCCCCCCTCAGGGGGATCAGGTAGAGATACGCAGTATTTT | CASSPPSGGSGRDTQYF | TRBV9 | many | TRBJ2-3 | TRBD1
TGTGCCAGCAGCCTACGGGAAGAACCCTTCTCTGGAAACACCATATATTTT | CASSLREEPFSGNTIYF | TRBV9 | many | TRBJ1-3 | .
TGTGCCAGCAGCAAAGTAGGGGGATTGAGTAACTATGGCTACACCTTC | CASSKVGGLSNYGYTF | TRBV21-1 | many | TRBJ1-2 | .
TGTGCCAGCAGCGTAGAACCGGTTTCCTACAATGAGCAGTTCTTC | CASSVEPVSYNEQFF | TRBV9 | many | TRBJ2-1 | .
TGTGCCAGCAGCACCCCCCTAGCGGGGGTTACAGATACGCAGTATTTT | CASSTPLAGVTDTQYF | TRBV9 | many | TRBJ2-3 | TRBD2
TGTGCCAGCTCCGGGACTAGCGGCAATGAGCAGTTCTTC | CASSGTSGNEQFF | TRBV9 | many | TRBJ2-1 | TRBD2
TGTGCCAGCAGGGATAGCGGGACAGATACGCAGTATTTT | CASRDSGTDTQYF | TRBV9 | many | TRBJ2-3 | TRBD2
TGTGCCAGCAGCCCTGTGTTGTGGCGCATGAACACTGAAGCTTTCTTT | CASSPVLWRMNTEAFF | TRBV9 | many | TRBJ1-1 | .
TGTGCCAGCAGCGTAGGGGGGCAGGGCCCAGATACGCAGTATTTT | CASSVGGQGPDTQYF | TRBV9 | many | TRBJ2-3 | .